The entry that follows covers one T cell receptor beta chain sequence. The entry originates in a study of blood T cell repertoires in COVID-19. Study-wide context: Whether acute or convalescent, the COVID-19 samples came from the United States, Italy and Spain. T cells, B-cell-depleted T cells, or PBMCs supplied cDNA or gDNA.

How the authors handled the data: Nucleated cell number was recorded as an estimate derived from reference gene primer amplification. Using immunoSEQ multiplex PCR, the repertoire was profiled, and TCRdb retains in-frame clones only, with some absent. V and J calls and clone size are copied from that table; D and trimming were computed from the DNA. The table includes around 230,000 clones, roughly 88% detected once. J lost 6 bases, V lost 0 bases, and 5 bases had no gene match. The CDR3 length is 15 residues. Per germline, CDR1 SGHKS and CDR2 YYEKEE (reference sequence). The sequencing input was peripheral blood. The receptor was derived from a man aged 35 to 55 who had recovered from COVID-19. The chain links TRBV5-5 to TRBJ2-2, with 7 positions matching TRBD2. As DNA, the CDR3 is TGTGCCAGCAGCTTGGCCGCGGGGGTACCCGGGGAGCTGTTTTTT. It yields the protein CASSLAAGVPGELFF.